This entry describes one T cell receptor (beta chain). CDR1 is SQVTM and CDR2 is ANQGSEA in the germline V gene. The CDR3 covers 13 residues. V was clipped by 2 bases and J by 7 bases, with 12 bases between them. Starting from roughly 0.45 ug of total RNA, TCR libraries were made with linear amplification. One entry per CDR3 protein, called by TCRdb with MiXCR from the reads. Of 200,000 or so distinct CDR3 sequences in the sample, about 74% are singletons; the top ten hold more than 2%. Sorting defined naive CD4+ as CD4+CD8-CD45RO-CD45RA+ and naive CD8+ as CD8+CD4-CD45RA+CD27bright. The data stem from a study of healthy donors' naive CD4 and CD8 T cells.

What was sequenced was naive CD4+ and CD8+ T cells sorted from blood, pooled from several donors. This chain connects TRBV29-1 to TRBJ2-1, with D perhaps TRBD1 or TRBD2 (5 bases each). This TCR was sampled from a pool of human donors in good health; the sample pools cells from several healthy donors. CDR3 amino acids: CSVEPGPRNEQFF. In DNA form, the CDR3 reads TGCAGCGTTGAACCGGGACCGAGAAATGAGCAGTTCTTC.